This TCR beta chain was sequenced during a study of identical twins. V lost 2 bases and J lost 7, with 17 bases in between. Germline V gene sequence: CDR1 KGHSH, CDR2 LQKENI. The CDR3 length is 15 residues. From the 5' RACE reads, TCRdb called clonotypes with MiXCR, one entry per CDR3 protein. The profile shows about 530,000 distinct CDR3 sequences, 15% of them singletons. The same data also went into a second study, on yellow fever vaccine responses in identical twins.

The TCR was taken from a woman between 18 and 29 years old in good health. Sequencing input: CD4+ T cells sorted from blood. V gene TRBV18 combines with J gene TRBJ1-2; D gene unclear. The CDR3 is CASSPFGFPILGYTF. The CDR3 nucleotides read TGTGCCAGCTCACCATTCGGGTTCCCTATTCTTGGCTACACCTTC.